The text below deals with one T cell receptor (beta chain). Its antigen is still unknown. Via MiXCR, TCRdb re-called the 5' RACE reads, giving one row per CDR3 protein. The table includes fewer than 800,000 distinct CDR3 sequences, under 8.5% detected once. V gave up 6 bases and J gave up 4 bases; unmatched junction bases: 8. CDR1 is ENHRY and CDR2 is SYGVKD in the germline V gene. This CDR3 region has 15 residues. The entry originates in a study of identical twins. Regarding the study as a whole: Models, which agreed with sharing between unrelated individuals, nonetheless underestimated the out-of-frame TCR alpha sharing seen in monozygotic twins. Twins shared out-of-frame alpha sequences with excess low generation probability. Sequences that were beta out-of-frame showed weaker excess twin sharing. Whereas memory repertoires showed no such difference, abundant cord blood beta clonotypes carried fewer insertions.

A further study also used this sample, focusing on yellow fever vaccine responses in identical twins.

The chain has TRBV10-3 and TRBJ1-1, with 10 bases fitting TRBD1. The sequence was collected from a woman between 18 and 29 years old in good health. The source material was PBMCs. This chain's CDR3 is CAIRKTGGVGTEAFF. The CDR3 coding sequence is TGTGCCATCAGAAAGACAGGGGGCGTCGGCACTGAAGCTTTCTTT.